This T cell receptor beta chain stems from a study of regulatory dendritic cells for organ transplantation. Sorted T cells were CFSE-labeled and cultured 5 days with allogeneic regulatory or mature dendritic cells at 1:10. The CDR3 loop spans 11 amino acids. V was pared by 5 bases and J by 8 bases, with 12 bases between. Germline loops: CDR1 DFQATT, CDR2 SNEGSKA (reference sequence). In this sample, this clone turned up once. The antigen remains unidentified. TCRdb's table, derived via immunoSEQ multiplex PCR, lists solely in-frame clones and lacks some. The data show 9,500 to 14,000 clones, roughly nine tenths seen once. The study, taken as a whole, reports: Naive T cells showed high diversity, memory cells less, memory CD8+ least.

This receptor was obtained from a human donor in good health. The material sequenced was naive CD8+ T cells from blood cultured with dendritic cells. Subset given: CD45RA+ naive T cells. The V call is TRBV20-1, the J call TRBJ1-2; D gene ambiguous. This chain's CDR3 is CSAPGGTGYTF. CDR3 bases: TGCAGTGCTCCGGGCGGTACCGGCTACACCTTC.